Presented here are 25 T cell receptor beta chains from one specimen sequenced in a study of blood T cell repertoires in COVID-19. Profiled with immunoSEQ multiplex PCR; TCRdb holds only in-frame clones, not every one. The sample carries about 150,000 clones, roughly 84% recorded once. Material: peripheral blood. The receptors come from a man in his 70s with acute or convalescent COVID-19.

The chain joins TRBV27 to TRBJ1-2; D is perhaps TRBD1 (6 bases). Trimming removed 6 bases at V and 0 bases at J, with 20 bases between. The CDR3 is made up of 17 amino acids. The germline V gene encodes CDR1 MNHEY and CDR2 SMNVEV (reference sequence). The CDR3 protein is CASSPEFGGATNYGYTF. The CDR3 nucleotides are TGTGCCAGCAGCCCGGAATTTGGGGGGGCTACTAACTATGGCTACACCTTC.

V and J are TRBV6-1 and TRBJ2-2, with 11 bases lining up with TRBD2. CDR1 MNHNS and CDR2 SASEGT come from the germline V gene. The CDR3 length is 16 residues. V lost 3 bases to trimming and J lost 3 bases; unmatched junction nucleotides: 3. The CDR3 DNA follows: TGTGCCAGCAGTGATCGGGGACTAGCGGACACCGGGGAGCTGTTTTTT. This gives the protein CASSDRGLADTGELFF.

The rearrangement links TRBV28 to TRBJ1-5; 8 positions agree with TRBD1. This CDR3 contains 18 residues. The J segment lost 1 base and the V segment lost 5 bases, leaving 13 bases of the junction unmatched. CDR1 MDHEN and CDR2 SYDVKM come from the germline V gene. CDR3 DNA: TGTGCCAGCAGTGACGGAATTCGGGACAGGCTAAGCAATCAGCCCCAGCATTTT. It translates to CASSDGIRDRLSNQPQHF.

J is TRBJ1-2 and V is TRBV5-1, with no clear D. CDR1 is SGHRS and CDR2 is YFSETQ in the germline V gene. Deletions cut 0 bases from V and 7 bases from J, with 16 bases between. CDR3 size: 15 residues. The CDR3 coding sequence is TGCGCCAGCAGCTTGGTAGGCCCACCCGGGGTTGGCTACACCTTC. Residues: CASSLVGPPGVGYTF.

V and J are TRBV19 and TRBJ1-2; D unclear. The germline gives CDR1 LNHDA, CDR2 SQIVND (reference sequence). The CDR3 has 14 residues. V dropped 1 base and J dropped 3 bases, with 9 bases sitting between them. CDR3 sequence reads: CASSIAGEDYGYTF. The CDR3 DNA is TGTGCCAGTAGTATAGCAGGTGAAGACTATGGCTACACCTTC.

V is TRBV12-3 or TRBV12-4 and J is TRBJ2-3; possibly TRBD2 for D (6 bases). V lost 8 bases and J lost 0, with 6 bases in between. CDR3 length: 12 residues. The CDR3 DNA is TGTGCCAGCGCGGGGAGCACAGATACGCAGTATTTT. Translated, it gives CASAGSTDTQYF.

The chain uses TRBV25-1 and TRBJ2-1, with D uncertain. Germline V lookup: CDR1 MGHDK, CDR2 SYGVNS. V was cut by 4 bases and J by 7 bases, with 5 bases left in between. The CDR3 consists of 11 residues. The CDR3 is CASSGRNEQFF. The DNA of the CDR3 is TGTGCCAGCAGTGGCCGGAATGAGCAGTTCTTC.

The CDR3 DNA is TGTGCCACCAGTGGTGATGGGACAGGGGTGAACACTGAAGCTTTCTTT. Its translation: CATSGDGTGVNTEAFF. The chain employs TRBV24-1 and TRBJ1-1; 10 nucleotides align to TRBD1. There are 16 residues in the CDR3. Trimming took 5 bases from V and 0 from J; bases not matched to a gene: 5. Germline V gene lookup returns CDR1 KGHDR and CDR2 SFDVKD.

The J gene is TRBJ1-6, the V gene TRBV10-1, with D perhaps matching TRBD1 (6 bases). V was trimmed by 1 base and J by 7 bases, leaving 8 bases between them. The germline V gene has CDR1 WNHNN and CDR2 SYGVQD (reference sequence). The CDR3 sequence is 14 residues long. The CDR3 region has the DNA TGCGCCAGCAGTGAGTGGGACACAAATTCACCCCTCCACTTT. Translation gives CASSEWDTNSPLHF.

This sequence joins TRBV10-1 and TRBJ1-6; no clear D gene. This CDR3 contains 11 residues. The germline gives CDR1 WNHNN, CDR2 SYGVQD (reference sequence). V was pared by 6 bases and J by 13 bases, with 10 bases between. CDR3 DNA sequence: TGCGCCAGCAGCCCTACTTCCCCCCTCCACTTT. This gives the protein CASSPTSPLHF.

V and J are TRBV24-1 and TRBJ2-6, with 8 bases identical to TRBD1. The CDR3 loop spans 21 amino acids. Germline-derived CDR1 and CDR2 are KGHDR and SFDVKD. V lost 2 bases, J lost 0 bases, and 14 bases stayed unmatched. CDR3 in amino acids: CATSDSLQGARGGSGANVLTF. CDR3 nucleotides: TGTGCCACCAGTGATTCCCTTCAGGGGGCCAGGGGAGGCTCTGGGGCCAACGTCCTGACTTTC.

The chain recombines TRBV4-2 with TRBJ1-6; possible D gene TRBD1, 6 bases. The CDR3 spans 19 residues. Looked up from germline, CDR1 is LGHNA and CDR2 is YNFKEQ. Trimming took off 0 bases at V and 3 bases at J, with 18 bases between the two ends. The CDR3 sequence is CASSQDLDSPTYYNSPLHF. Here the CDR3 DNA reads TGTGCCAGCAGCCAAGATTTGGACAGCCCTACGTACTATAATTCACCCCTCCACTTT.

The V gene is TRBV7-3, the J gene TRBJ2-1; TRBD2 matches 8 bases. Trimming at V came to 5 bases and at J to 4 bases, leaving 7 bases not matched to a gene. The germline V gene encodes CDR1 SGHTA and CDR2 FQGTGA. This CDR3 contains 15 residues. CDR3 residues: CASSPSGGAYNEQFF. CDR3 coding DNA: TGTGCCAGCAGCCCCTCGGGGGGGGCTTACAATGAGCAGTTCTTC.

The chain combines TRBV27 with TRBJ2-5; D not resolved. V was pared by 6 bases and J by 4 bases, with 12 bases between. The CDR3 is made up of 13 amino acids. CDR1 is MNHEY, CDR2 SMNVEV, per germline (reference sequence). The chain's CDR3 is CASSRRLRETQYF. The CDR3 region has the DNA TGTGCCAGCAGCCGGAGATTGAGAGAGACCCAGTACTTC.

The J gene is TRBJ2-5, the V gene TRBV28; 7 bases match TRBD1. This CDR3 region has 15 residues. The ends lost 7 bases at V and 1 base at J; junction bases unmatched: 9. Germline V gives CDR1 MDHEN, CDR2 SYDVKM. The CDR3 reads CASNPAGDSQETQYF. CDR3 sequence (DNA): TGTGCCAGCAACCCTGCTGGGGACAGCCAAGAGACCCAGTACTTC.

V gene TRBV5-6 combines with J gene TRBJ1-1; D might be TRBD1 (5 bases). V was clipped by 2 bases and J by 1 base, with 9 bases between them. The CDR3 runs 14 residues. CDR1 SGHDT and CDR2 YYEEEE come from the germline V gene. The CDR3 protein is CASSFGRANTEAFF. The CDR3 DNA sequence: TGTGCCAGCAGCTTCGGCAGGGCGAACACTGAAGCTTTCTTT. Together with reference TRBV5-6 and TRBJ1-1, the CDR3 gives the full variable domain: DAGVTQSPTHLIKTRGQQVTLRCSPKSGHDTVSWYQQALGQGPQFIFQYYEEEERQRGNFPDRFSGHQFPNYSSELNVNALLLGDSALYLCASSFGRANTEAFFGQGTRLTVV.

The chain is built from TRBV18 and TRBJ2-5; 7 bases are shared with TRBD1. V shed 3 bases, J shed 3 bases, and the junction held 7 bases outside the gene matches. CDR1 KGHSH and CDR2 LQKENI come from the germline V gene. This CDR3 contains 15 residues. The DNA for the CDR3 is TGTGCCAGCTCACCCTTCGACAGGGCCAAAGAGACCCAGTACTTC. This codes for CASSPFDRAKETQYF.

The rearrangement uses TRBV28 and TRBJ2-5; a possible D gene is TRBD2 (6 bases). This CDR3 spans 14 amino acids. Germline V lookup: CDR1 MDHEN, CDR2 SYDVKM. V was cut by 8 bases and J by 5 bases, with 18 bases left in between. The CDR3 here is CASLRPGVQETQYF. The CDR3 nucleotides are TGTGCCAGCCTCCGGCCGGGGGTGCAGGAGACCCAGTACTTC.

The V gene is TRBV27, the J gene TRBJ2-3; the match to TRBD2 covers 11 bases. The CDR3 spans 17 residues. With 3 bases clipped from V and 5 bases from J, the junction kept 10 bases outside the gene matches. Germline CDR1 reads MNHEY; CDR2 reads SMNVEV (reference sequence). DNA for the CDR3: TGTGCCAGCAGTTTTAGGGTAGCGGGGGGGCTGGGAGATACGCAGTATTTT. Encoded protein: CASSFRVAGGLGDTQYF.

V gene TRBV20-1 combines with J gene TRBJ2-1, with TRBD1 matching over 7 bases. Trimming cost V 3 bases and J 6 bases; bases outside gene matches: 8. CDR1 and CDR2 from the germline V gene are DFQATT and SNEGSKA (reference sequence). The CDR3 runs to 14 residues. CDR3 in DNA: TGCAGTGCTAGTCTTGGACAGGCAATCAATGAGCAGTTCTTC. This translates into CSASLGQAINEQFF.

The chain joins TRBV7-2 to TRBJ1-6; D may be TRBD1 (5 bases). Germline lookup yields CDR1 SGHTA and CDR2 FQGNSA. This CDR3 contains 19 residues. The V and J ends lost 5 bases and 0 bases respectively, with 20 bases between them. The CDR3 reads CASSIEDSRRPSYNSPLHF. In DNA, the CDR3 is TGTGCCAGCAGCATAGAAGACAGCCGGCGGCCCTCCTATAATTCACCCCTCCACTTT.

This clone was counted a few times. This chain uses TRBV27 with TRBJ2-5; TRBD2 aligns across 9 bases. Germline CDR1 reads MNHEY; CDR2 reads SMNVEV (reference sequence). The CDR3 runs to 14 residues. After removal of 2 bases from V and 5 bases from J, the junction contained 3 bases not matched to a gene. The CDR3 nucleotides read TGTGCCAGCAGTTTAGCGGGGGGGTGGGAGACCCAGTACTTC. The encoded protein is CASSLAGGWETQYF.

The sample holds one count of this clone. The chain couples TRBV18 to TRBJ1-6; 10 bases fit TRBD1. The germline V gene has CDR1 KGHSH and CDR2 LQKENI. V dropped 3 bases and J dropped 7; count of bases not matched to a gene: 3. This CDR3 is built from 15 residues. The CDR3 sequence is CASSPRQGANSPLHF. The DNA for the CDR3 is TGTGCCAGCTCACCCCGACAGGGGGCCAATTCACCCCTCCACTTT. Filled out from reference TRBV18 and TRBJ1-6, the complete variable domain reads NAGVMQNPRHLVRRRGQEARLRCSPMKGHSHVYWYRQLPEEGLKFMVYLQKENIIDESGMPKERFSAEFPKEGPSILRIQQVVRGDSAAYFCASSPRQGANSPLHFGNGTRLTVT.

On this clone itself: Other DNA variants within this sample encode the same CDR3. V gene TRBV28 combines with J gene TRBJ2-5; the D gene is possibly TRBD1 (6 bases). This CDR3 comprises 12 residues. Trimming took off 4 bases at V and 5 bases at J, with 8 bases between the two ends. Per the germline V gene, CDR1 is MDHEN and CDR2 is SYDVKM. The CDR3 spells CASSSGVETQYF. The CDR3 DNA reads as TGTGCCAGCAGTTCAGGGGTGGAGACCCAGTACTTC.

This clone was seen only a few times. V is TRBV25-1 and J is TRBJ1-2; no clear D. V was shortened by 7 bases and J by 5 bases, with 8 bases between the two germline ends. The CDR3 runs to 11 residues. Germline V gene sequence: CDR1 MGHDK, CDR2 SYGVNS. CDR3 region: CASTGYYGYTF. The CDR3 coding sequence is TGTGCCAGCACGGGGTATTATGGCTACACCTTC.